The 10 T cell receptor beta chains reported below all come from one sample, sequenced in a study of type 1 regulatory T cells. TCRdb fed the reads into MiXCR, producing one record per CDR3 protein. This sample has 55,000 to 65,000 distinct CDR3 sequences, with 62% found just once. No antigens are known for them. The sequenced sample consisted of cultured non-Tr1 T cells, either the whole culture or a sorted T cell fraction (not recorded which). The receptors here all came from a human donor in good health.

V and J are TRBV20-1 and TRBJ2-7, with 9 nucleotides matching TRBD2. The CDR3 is made up of 13 amino acids. The V gene end was trimmed by 3 bases and the J gene end by 7 bases; junction bases not matched to a gene: 7. Germline V lookup: CDR1 DFQATT, CDR2 SNEGSKA (reference sequence). CDR3 sequence reads: CSASFSSGTEQYF. CDR3 bases: TGCAGTGCTAGTTTTTCTAGCGGGACTGAGCAGTACTTC.

J is TRBJ2-1 and V is TRBV28; 14 bases align to TRBD2. V was pared by 6 bases and J by 8 bases, with 6 bases of the junction left unmatched. The germline gives CDR1 MDHEN, CDR2 SYDVKM. This CDR3 is 15 amino acids long. DNA of the CDR3: TGTGCCAGCAGCTTGACTAGCGGGAGGGGGCATGAGCAGTTCTTC. Amino acid sequence: CASSLTSGRGHEQFF.

This clonotype was detected only a few times. CDR3 sequence: CSARVWERGITDTQYF. In nucleotides, the CDR3 is TGCAGTGCTAGAGTGTGGGAGCGGGGGATCACAGATACGCAGTATTTT. The chain carries TRBV20-1 and TRBJ2-3; 8 bases match TRBD2. There are 16 residues in the CDR3. CDR1 and CDR2 from the germline V gene are DFQATT and SNEGSKA (reference sequence). Trimming removed 1 base from V and 2 bases from J; junction bases left unmatched: 8.

Remarks on this clonotype: Relative to the germline gene, one junction end is altered; a read error may explain this. V usage is TRBV6-2 or TRBV6-3 and J usage is TRBJ2-3; 13 bases are shared with TRBD2. Germline V gene sequence: CDR1 MNHEY, CDR2 SVGEGT. CDR3 size: 12 residues. This CDR3 reads CASSQLAGGGHF. CDR3 sequence (DNA): TGTGCCAGCAGTCAACTAGCGGGAGGGGGGCATTTT.

The rearrangement links TRBV6-5 to TRBJ2-7; 9 bases align to TRBD1. This CDR3 is built from 14 residues. Trimming took 7 bases from V and 3 from J; bases not matched to a gene: 7. Germline V gene sequence: CDR1 MNHEY, CDR2 SVGAGI. The CDR3 spells CASKPGQGYYEQYF. The DNA for the CDR3 is TGTGCCAGCAAGCCGGGACAGGGATACTACGAGCAGTACTTC.

The sample holds a few counts of this clonotype. This sequence joins TRBV7-2 and TRBJ2-1; TRBD1 agrees at 7 bases. This CDR3 contains 14 residues. With V trimmed by 5 bases and J by 7 bases, 8 bases remained unmatched. Germline-derived CDR1 and CDR2 are SGHTA and FQGNSA. This CDR3 reads CASSVSGTENEQFF. In DNA, the CDR3 is TGTGCCAGCAGCGTATCCGGGACAGAGAATGAGCAGTTCTTC.

This clonotype came up a few times. A read error may produce the germline difference seen at one junction end. The chain employs TRBV18 and TRBJ2-5; the D gene is possibly TRBD2 (7 bases). The CDR3 is 16 amino acids. Germline assignment: CDR1 KGHSH and CDR2 LQKENI. The CDR3 nucleotides read TGTGCCAGCTCCCCACTGCGGGGGCGCGGTCAAGAGACCCAGTACTTC. The encoded protein is CASSPLRGRGQETQYF.

This clonotype has just a few counts. The CDR3 sequence: CASSLLDRVVYTF. The DNA of the CDR3 is TGTGCCAGCAGTTTACTGGACAGGGTTGTCTACACCTTC. V is TRBV28 and J is TRBJ1-2; 8 bases map to TRBD1. The CDR3 is 13 residues long. The ends lost 2 bases at V and 10 bases at J; junction bases unmatched: 6. CDR1 is MDHEN and CDR2 is SYDVKM in the germline V gene.

The chain has TRBV24-1 and TRBJ1-5, with 7 bases aligning to TRBD1. Unmatched junction bases numbered 12, after V lost 4 bases and J lost 1 base. Germline V gene sequence: CDR1 KGHDR, CDR2 SFDVKD. This CDR3 spans 18 amino acids. The CDR3 reads CATSDTGAAFGSNQPQHF. For the CDR3, the DNA is TGTGCCACCAGTGACACAGGGGCCGCCTTTGGGAGCAATCAGCCCCAGCATTTT.

This rearrangement joins TRBV2 to TRBJ2-5, with D unresolved. The CDR3 covers 11 residues. Germline V gene sequence: CDR1 SNHLY, CDR2 FYNNEI. Trimming cost V 4 bases and J 1 base, with 1 base left between them. This chain's CDR3 is CASSAQETQYF. As DNA, the CDR3 is TGTGCCAGCAGTGCCCAAGAGACCCAGTACTTC.